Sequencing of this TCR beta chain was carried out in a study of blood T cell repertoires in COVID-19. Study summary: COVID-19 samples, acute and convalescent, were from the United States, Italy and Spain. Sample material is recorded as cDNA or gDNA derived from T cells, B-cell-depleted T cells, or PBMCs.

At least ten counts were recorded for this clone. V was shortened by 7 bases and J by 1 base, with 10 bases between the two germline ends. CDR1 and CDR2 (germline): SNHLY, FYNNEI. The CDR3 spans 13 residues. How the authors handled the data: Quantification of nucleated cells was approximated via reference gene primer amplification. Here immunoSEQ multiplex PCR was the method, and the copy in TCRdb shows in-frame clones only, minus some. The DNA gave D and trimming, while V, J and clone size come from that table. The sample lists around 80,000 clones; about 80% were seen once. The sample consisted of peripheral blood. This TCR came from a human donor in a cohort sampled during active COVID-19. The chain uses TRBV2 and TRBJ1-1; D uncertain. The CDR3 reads CASTLGENTEAFF. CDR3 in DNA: TGTGCCAGCACTCTAGGAGAGAACACTGAAGCTTTCTTT.